This T cell receptor (beta chain) appears in the sequencing data of a study of blood T cell repertoires in COVID-19. Background on the study: Collection of acute and convalescent COVID-19 samples took place in the United States, Italy and Spain.

V was trimmed by 4 bases and J by 6 bases, leaving 15 bases between them. The CDR3 is made up of 14 amino acids. Germline loops: CDR1 MNHEY, CDR2 SVGEGT. The method was immunoSEQ multiplex PCR; TCRdb's version includes in-frame clones alone and lacks a portion of them. The sample yields 150,000 to 190,000 clones, about 79% seen once. Sequencing was done on a sample of peripheral blood. V usage is TRBV6-2 or TRBV6-3 and J usage is TRBJ1-1; possible D gene TRBD1, 5 bases. This sequence was found in a woman in her forties or fifties with acute or convalescent COVID-19. This CDR3 is CASSSLKSGSEAFF. The CDR3 DNA reads as TGTGCCAGCAGTTCTCTGAAATCAGGGTCTGAAGCTTTCTTT.